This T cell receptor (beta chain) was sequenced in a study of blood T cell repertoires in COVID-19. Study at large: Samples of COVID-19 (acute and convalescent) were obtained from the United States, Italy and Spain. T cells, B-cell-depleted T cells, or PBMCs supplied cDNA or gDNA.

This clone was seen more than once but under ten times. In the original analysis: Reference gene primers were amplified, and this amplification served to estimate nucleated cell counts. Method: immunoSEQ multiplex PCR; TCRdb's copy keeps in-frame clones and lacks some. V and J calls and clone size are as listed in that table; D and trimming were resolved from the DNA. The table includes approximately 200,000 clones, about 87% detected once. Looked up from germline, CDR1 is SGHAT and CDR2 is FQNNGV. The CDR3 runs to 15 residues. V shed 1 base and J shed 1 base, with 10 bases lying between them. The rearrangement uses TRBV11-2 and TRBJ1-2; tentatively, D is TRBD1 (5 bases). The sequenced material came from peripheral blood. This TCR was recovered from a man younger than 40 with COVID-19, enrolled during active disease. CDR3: CASSLGGAGNYGYTF. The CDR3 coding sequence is TGTGCCAGCAGCTTAGGGGGCGCCGGTAACTATGGCTACACCTTC.